This note documents a single T cell receptor beta chain sequence. Trimming cost V 4 bases and J 2 bases; bases outside gene matches: 4. This CDR3 is 15 amino acids long. CDR1 is SNHLY and CDR2 is FYNNEI in the germline V gene. The source of the sample is a study of T cells after somatic rescue of genetic block. The data were produced by immunoSEQ multiplex PCR, yet TCRdb's version contains in-frame clones alone and is incomplete. This table has some 67,000 clones, about 92% appearing once. This chain joins TRBV2 and TRBJ1-5, with 8 positions matching TRBD1. The sequenced sample consisted of peripheral blood mononuclear cells (PBMCs). The TCR originated in a man aged 35-49 years. CDR3 sequence: CASSVTGEGNQPQHF. The CDR3 DNA reads as TGTGCCAGCAGTGTGACAGGGGAGGGCAATCAGCCCCAGCATTTT.